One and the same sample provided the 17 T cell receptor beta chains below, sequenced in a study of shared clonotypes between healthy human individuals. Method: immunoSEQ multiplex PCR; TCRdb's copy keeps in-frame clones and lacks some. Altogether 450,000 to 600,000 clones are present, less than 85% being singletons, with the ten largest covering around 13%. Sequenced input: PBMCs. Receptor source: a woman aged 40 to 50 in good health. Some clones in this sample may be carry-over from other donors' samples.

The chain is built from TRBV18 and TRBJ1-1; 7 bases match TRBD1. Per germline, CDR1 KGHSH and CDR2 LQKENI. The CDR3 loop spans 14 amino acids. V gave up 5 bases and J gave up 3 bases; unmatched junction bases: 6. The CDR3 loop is CASSAQGSDTEAFF. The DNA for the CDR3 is TGTGCCAGCTCAGCACAGGGGTCCGACACTGAAGCTTTCTTT.

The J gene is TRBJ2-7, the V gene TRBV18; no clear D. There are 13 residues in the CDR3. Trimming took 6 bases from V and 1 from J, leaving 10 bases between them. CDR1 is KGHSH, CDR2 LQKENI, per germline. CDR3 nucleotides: TGTGCCAGCTCCACGACACAATCCTACGAGCAGTACTTC. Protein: CASSTTQSYEQYF.

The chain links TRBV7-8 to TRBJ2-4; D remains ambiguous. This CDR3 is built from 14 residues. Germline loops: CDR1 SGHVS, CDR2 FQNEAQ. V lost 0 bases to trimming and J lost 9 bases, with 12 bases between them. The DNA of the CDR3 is TGTGCCAGCAGCTTAGCTCCCATCCCAAGCATTCAGTACTTC. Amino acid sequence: CASSLAPIPSIQYF.

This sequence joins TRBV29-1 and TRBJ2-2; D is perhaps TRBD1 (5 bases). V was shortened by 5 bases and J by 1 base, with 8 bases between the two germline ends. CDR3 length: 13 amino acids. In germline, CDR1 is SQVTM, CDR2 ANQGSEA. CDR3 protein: CSVKQENTGELFF. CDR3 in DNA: TGCAGCGTTAAACAGGAGAACACCGGGGAGCTGTTTTTT.

The chain's CDR3 is CASSSDSAYEQYF. In DNA form, the CDR3 reads TGCGCCAGCAGCTCGGACAGCGCCTACGAGCAGTACTTC. The chain uses TRBV5-1 and TRBJ2-7; a weak D match, TRBD1 (6 bases). Trimming removed 3 bases at V and 2 bases at J, with 9 bases between. The V gene's germline CDR1 is SGHRS and CDR2 YFSETQ. The CDR3 is 13 amino acids.

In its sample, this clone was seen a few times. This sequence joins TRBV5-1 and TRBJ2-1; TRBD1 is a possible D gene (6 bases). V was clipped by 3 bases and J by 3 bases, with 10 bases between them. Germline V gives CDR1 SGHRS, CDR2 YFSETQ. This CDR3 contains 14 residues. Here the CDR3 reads CASSSTGDYNEQFF. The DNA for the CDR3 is TGCGCCAGCAGCTCGACAGGAGACTACAATGAGCAGTTCTTC. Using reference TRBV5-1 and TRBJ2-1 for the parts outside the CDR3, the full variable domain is KAGVTQTPRYLIKTRGQQVTLSCSPISGHRSVSWYQQTPGQGLQFLFEYFSETQRNKGNFPGRFSGRQFSNSRSEMNVSTLELGDSALYLCASSSTGDYNEQFFGPGTRLTVL.

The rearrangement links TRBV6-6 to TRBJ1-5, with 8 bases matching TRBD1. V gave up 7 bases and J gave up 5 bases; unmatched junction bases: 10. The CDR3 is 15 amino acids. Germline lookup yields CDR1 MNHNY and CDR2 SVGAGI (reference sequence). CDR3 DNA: TGTGCCAGCACCAACGGGGGCAGGGGGCATCAGCCCCAGCATTTT. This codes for CASTNGGRGHQPQHF.

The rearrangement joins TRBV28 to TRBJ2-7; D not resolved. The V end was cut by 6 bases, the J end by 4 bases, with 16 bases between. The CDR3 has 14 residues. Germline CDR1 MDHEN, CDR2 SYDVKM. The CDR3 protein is CASRPLPKTYEQYF. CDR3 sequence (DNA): TGTGCCAGCAGACCGTTACCCAAGACTTACGAGCAGTACTTC.

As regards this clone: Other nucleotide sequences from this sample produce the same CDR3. DNA for the CDR3: TGTGCCAGCAGTCCTACAGGGTCCTACGAGCAGTACTTC. This translates into CASSPTGSYEQYF. The rearrangement uses TRBV27 and TRBJ2-7; possible D gene TRBD1, 6 bases. The CDR3 has 13 residues. CDR1 is MNHEY and CDR2 is SMNVEV in the germline V gene (reference sequence). The V and J ends lost 5 bases and 1 base respectively, with 9 bases between them.

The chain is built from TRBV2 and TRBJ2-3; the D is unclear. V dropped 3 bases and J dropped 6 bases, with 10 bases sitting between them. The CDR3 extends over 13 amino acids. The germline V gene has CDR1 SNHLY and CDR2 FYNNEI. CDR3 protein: CASSEVAGDTQYF. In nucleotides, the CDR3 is TGTGCCAGCAGTGAGGTAGCTGGGGATACGCAGTATTTT.

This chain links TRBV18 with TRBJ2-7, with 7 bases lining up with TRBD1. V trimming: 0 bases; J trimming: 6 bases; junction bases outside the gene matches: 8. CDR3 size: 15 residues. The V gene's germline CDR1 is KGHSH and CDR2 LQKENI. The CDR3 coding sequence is TGTGCCAGCTCACCACCCTATACAGGGGATGGCGAGCAGTACTTC. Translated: CASSPPYTGDGEQYF.

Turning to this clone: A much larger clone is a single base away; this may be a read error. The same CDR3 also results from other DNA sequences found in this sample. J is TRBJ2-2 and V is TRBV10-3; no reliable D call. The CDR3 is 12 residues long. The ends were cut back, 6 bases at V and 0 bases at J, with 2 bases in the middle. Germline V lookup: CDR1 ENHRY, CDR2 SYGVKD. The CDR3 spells CAISPNTGELFF. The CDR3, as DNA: TGTGCCATCAGCCCGAACACCGGGGAGCTGTTTTTT.

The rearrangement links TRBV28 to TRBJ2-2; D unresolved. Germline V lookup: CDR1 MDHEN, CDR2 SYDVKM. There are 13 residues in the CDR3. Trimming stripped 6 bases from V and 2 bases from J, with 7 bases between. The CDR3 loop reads CASRHRNTGELFF. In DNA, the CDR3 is TGTGCCAGCAGACACAGAAACACCGGGGAGCTGTTTTTT.

The CDR3 protein is CASKRREVAYEQYF. Written as DNA, the CDR3 is TGTGCCAGCAAACGGCGGGAGGTGGCCTACGAGCAGTACTTC. The V and J genes are TRBV28 and TRBJ2-7; 8 bases are a match to TRBD2. V shed 7 bases, J shed 2 bases, and the junction held 7 bases outside the gene matches. This CDR3 spans 14 amino acids. Germline V gene lookup returns CDR1 MDHEN and CDR2 SYDVKM.

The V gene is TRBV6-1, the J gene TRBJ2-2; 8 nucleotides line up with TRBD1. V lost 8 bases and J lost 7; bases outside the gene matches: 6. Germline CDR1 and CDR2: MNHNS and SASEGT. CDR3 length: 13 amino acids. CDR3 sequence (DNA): TGTGCCAGCGGACAGGGAGATCACGGGGAGCTGTTTTTT. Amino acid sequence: CASGQGDHGELFF.

The CDR3 is CASSLAGGGSGNTIYF. The CDR3 nucleotides read TGCGCCAGCAGCTTGGCTGGTGGGGGCTCTGGAAACACCATATATTTT. This chain connects TRBV5-1 to TRBJ1-3; D may be TRBD1 (5 bases). Trimming removed 0 bases at V and 0 bases at J, with 10 bases between. Germline lookup yields CDR1 SGHRS and CDR2 YFSETQ. The CDR3 consists of 16 residues.

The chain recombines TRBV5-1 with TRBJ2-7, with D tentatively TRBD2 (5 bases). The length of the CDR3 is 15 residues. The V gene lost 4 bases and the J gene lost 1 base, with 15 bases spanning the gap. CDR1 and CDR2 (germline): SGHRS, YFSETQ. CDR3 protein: CASSPGGGNSYEQYF. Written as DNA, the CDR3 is TGCGCCAGCAGCCCCGGTGGAGGAAATTCCTACGAGCAGTACTTC.